Each of the 5 T cell receptor beta chains below was sequenced from the same sample in a study of CD8+ T cells in alopecia areata. In each case, RNA was isolated and then reverse transcribed into cDNA as the sequencing template. Repertoires were generated with immunoSEQ multiplex PCR, while TCRdb's copy carries only in-frame clones and drops some. The sample presents about 270,000 clones, none singletons. Cells pooled from cutaneous lymph nodes were sorted on CD4, CD8alpha, NKG2D, NKG2ACE and other markers. Sequences were obtained from CD4+ T cells sorted from a lymph node. These receptors were taken from a C3H/HeJ mouse with alopecia areata. The strain is characterized by the MHC haplotype H2-k.

To note about this clone: All gene names here are mouse names. The read finishes 4 residues shy of the CDR3 end, and the germline J gene is used to complete it. Within the sample, other DNA sequences also encode this same CDR3. J is TRBJ2-7 and V is TRBV1; TRBD2 matches at 9 bases. Germline V lookup: CDR1 NSQYPW, CDR2 LRSPGD (reference sequence). This CDR3 is 15 amino acids long. The part of the CDR3 DNA that was read is TGCACCTGCAGTGCAGATCGTCTGGGGGGGTAT. Protein product: CTCSADRLGGY. The entire CDR3 is CTCSADRLGGYEQYF.

A note on this clone: Gene names and germline match the mouse. The read stops 4 residues short of the end of the CDR3; the missing end is completed from the germline J gene. This chain connects TRBV13-1 to TRBJ2-4; perhaps TRBD1 as D (6 bases). The CDR3 consists of 14 residues. From germline, CDR1 is NSHNY and CDR2 SYGAGN. Incomplete CDR3 DNA: TGTGCCAGCAGTGATGCCCAGGGGTGGAAC. It is translated as CASSDAQGWN. The complete CDR3 sequence is CASSDAQGWNTLYF.

Concerning this clone: Each gene name is a mouse one. From the germline J gene comes the end of the CDR3, since the read stops 4 residues before it. The J gene is TRBJ2-3, the V gene TRBV1, with D tentatively TRBD1 (5 bases). The CDR3 loop spans 15 amino acids. Trimming shortened V by 0 bases and J by 0 bases, and 7 bases separated the two germline ends. Germline V gives CDR1 NSQYPW, CDR2 LRSPGD (reference sequence). The chain's CDR3 is CTCSADGQSAETLYF. The CDR3 bases that were read are TGCACCTGCAGTGCAGATGGACAAAGTGCAGAA. The variable domain in full, completed from reference TRBV1 and TRBJ2-3, reads VTLLEQNPRWRLVPRGQAVNLRCILKNSQYPWMSWYQQDLQKQLQWLFTLRSPGDKEVKSLPGADYLATRVTDTELRLQVANMSQGRTLYCTCSADGQSAETLYFGSGTRLTVL.

Notes on this clone: Gene names and germline match the mouse. The read finishes 4 residues shy of the CDR3 end, and the germline J gene is used to complete it. This chain connects TRBV5 to TRBJ2-4, with D unresolved. Trimming removed 3 bases at V and 0 bases at J, with 4 bases between. Per the germline V gene, CDR1 is LGHNA and CDR2 is YNLKQL (reference sequence). This CDR3 spans 13 amino acids. CDR3 region: CASSHSSQNTLYF. CDR3 DNA, as far as it was read: TGTGCCAGCAGCCACTCTAGTCAAAAC.

This clone was detected a few times. Mouse germline and gene names are used. The read is 4 residues too short to cover the CDR3 end, so that end is filled in from the germline J gene. The chain joins TRBV17 to TRBJ2-2; TRBD1 matches at 9 bases. The germline gives CDR1 MNHDT, CDR2 YYDKIL. CDR3 size: 16 residues. V shed 3 bases, J shed 3 bases, and the junction held 5 bases outside the gene matches. CDR3 region: CASSSGTGRDTGQLYF. CDR3 bases read: TGTGCTAGCAGTAGTGGGACAGGGAGGGACACCGGG. Full variable domain (remainder filled in from reference TRBV17 and TRBJ2-2): DTTVKQNPRYKLARVGKPVNLICSQTMNHDTMYWYQKKPNQAPKLLLFYYDKILNREADTFEKFQSSRPNNSFCSLYIGSAGLEYSAMYLCASSSGTGRDTGQLYFGEGSKLTVL.